A selection of T cell receptor beta chains follows, all from one sample in a study of read filtering for tumor transcriptome and immune sequencing. TCRdb fed the reads into MiXCR, producing one record per CDR3 protein. The sample has about 62,000 distinct CDR3 sequences, roughly 19% seen once. Sequenced sample: a population of CD138-negative cells sorted from bone marrow. The origin of the receptors is a donor over 35 with multiple myeloma. Both conserved end residues are part of each CDR3. The order of the fields is V gene, J gene, clone size, D gene, CDR3 protein. The D gene is left open where the match is weak. Clone size is not always given. Where it is, it says once, few, many or a class for expanded clones.

TRBV5-1	TRBJ2-1	many	TRBD2	CASSPSRLAGAYNEQFF
TRBV3-1	TRBJ2-1	once	-	CAGSQVPPGPGSSYNEQFF
TRBV20-1	TRBJ2-3	many	TRBD2	CSASDAASGITDTQYF
TRBV30	TRBJ2-3	many	TRBD2	CAWRGGSGKATDTQYF
TRBV12-3/TRBV12-4	TRBJ2-7	many	TRBD2	CASSPPGLSYEQYF
TRBV28	TRBJ2-7	many	-	CASSHDASSYEQYF
TRBV7-2	TRBJ2-3	-	TRBD2	CASSSRTSGSADTQYF
TRBV4-1	TRBJ2-1	-	TRBD2	CASSQGGAGGPNEQFF
TRBV7-6	TRBJ2-1	many	-	CASSRGYNEQFF
TRBV3-1	TRBJ2-1	many	TRBD2	CASSQVSLAGVFSYNEQFF
TRBV12-3/TRBV12-4	TRBJ2-1	many	TRBD2	CASSLLAGFYNEQFF
TRBV7-8	TRBJ1-5	many	-	CASSLAGTNQPQHF
TRBV7-2	TRBJ2-2	many	TRBD2	CASSLGTSGGRELFF
TRBV11-2	TRBJ2-5	many	-	CASSLRTALRTETQYF
TRBV4-2	TRBJ2-1	many	TRBD2	CASSRGTSGGGQFF
TRBV12-3/TRBV12-4	TRBJ2-7	many	TRBD1	CASSTNRDSSYEQYF
TRBV7-9	TRBJ2-1	once	-	CASSMGRGWFF
TRBV30	TRBJ2-5	-	-	CAWRRRQETQYF
TRBV14	TRBJ2-2	-	-	CASSHSLGGLVGELFF
TRBV18	TRBJ2-1	many	-	CAGSLNRVNEQFF
TRBV18	TRBJ2-5	-	-	CASSPNLETQYF
TRBV10-3	TRBJ1-1	many	TRBD1	CAISTKQGAYLF
TRBV5-1	TRBJ2-1	many	-	CASSLGQTNEQFF
TRBV20-1	TRBJ2-1	many	TRBD2	CSAAGTSSYNEQFF
TRBV28	TRBJ2-1	-	-	CASSFHAEGTNEPFF
TRBV20-1	TRBJ2-7	many	-	CSAIGVNEQYF
TRBV14	TRBJ2-1	once	-	CASSRLVLAGVYEQFF
TRBV27	TRBJ2-1	many	-	CASSLLKKGGSHPRYNEQFF
TRBV2	TRBJ2-1	many	-	CASRGATSSYNEQFF
TRBV3-1	TRBJ1-1	many	-	CASSPPGRATEAFF
TRBV6-5	TRBJ2-1	many	TRBD2	CASSPSRGLAGTLQNEQFF
TRBV10-3	TRBJ2-5	many	TRBD2	CAISEPLVAGYQETQYF
TRBV5-4	TRBJ2-1	medium-sized	TRBD1	CASSLKWLEFEDRGNEQFF
TRBV7-3	TRBJ2-3	few	TRBD1	CASSSGQGADTQSF
TRBV27	TRBJ1-1	many	-	CASSLIGSEAFF
TRBV5-3	TRBJ2-5	-	-	CARSRGAGETQYF
TRBV30	TRBJ2-3	many	-	CAWSPQHRGGTQYF